Each of the 26 T cell receptor beta chains below was sequenced from the same sample in a study of response to subunit inactivated influenza vaccine. A single record per CDR3 protein comes from TCRdb applying MiXCR to the RT-PCR reads. Of roughly 160,000 distinct CDR3 sequences in the sample, approximately 11% were seen once. The sequences come from CD8+ T cells sorted from PBMCs, collected less than 30 months after vaccination. All receptors come from a man between 50 and 75 years old who received an inactivated influenza vaccine.

This clonotype appeared a few times. V usage is TRBV9 and J usage is TRBJ2-7; weak D call: TRBD2 (5 bases). Trimming cost V 3 bases and J 3 bases, with 10 bases left between them. This CDR3 comprises 13 residues. Germline V gene lookup returns CDR1 SGDLS and CDR2 YYNGEE. The CDR3 sequence: CASSAGSFYEQYF. The CDR3 region has the DNA TGTGCCAGCAGCGCGGGGTCGTTCTACGAGCAGTACTTC. The full variable domain, its missing parts supplied by reference TRBV9 and TRBJ2-7, is DSGVTQTPKHLITATGQRVTLRCSPRSGDLSVYWYQQSLDQGLQFLIQYYNGEERAKGNILERFSAQQFPDLHSELNLSSLELGDSALYFCASSAGSFYEQYFGPGTRLTVT.

The chain uses TRBV12-3 or TRBV12-4 and TRBJ1-2, with 9 bases matching TRBD1. The CDR3 has 13 residues. Germline trimming cut 5 bases from V and 5 bases from J; bases unmatched to any gene: 3. CDR3 sequence: CASSTGTGYGYTF. Written as DNA, the CDR3 is TGTGCCAGCAGTACCGGGACAGGGTATGGCTACACCTTC.

A few counts support this clonotype. This chain joins TRBV11-2 and TRBJ2-3; 15 nucleotides agree with TRBD2. Germline CDR1 SGHAT, CDR2 FQNNGV. CDR3 length: 19 residues. V shed 2 bases, J shed 3 bases, and the junction held 9 bases outside the gene matches. In DNA form, the CDR3 reads TGTGCCAGCAGCTTACCCTTCGGACTAGCGGGAGGGCATACAGATACGCAGTATTTT. It encodes CASSLPFGLAGGHTDTQYF.

CDR3 coding DNA: TGTGCCAGCAGCTCCGGGACAAAGTCCTACAATGAGCAGTTCTTC. Protein product: CASSSGTKSYNEQFF. The chain carries TRBV13 and TRBJ2-1; tentatively, D is TRBD1 (6 bases). Germline loops: CDR1 PRHDT, CDR2 FYEKMQ (reference sequence). V lost 4 bases to trimming and J lost 1 base, with 11 bases between them. This CDR3 is built from 15 residues.

This clonotype was seen a few times. The V gene is TRBV7-9, the J gene TRBJ2-7; D might be TRBD1 or TRBD2, each matching 5 bases. The ends were cut back, 2 bases at V and 2 bases at J, with 13 bases in the middle. The CDR3 runs to 15 residues. From germline, CDR1 is SEHNR and CDR2 FQNEAQ (reference sequence). CDR3 loop: CASSLWQVGPYEQYF. The CDR3 DNA reads TGTGCCAGCAGCTTATGGCAGGTGGGACCCTACGAGCAGTACTTC.

A few counts support this clonotype. V and J are TRBV29-1 and TRBJ2-1; the D is unclear. This CDR3 spans 11 amino acids. V was shortened by 7 bases and J by 4 bases, with 8 bases between the two germline ends. The germline V gene encodes CDR1 SQVTM and CDR2 ANQGSEA. The CDR3, as DNA: TGCAGCGGCAGACATTACAATGAGCAGTTCTTC. Translated: CSGRHYNEQFF.

This clonotype was counted between two and nine times. The V and J genes are TRBV28 and TRBJ2-1; possible D gene TRBD2, 5 bases. Trimming cost V 3 bases and J 7 bases, with 13 bases left between them. CDR1 and CDR2 from the germline V gene are MDHEN and SYDVKM. The length of the CDR3 is 14 residues. This chain's CDR3 is CASSLLAGSNEQFF. DNA of the CDR3: TGTGCCAGCAGTTTGCTCGCGGGTAGTAATGAGCAGTTCTTC.

V usage is TRBV29-1 and J usage is TRBJ2-3; D uncertain. The V end lost 0 bases, the J end lost 10 bases, and 14 bases lay between the germline ends. Germline V gene sequence: CDR1 SQVTM, CDR2 ANQGSEA. The CDR3 has 13 amino acids. The CDR3 DNA reads TGCAGCGTTGAAGATTACGTTGGGGAACCGCAGTATTTT. This encodes CSVEDYVGEPQYF.

This clonotype turned up a few times. The chain uses TRBV4-2 and TRBJ2-2; weak D call: TRBD2 (5 bases). The CDR3 extends over 18 amino acids. Germline assignment: CDR1 LGHNA and CDR2 YNFKEQ. V lost 0 bases and J 3 bases, leaving 17 bases between the germline ends. The chain's CDR3 is CASSQESLTEGDTGELFF. DNA for the CDR3: TGTGCCAGCAGCCAAGAGTCCTTAACAGAGGGCGACACCGGGGAGCTGTTTTTT.

The table lists this clonotype with many counts. This chain uses TRBV6-5 with TRBJ2-6; D is ambiguous. V lost 2 bases and J lost 0, with 5 bases in between. The V gene's germline CDR1 is MNHEY and CDR2 SVGAGI. The CDR3 length is 15 residues. CDR3: CASSYVLSGANVLTF. The CDR3 nucleotides read TGTGCCAGCAGTTACGTGCTCTCTGGGGCCAACGTCCTGACTTTC.

This chain connects TRBV7-3 to TRBJ2-3, with D possibly matching TRBD2 (6 bases). From germline, CDR1 is SGHTA and CDR2 FQGTGA. The CDR3 length is 19 residues. V lost 0 bases, J lost 3 bases, and 22 bases lay in between. The CDR3 region is CASSLTTAPWIGSTDTQYF. CDR3 DNA: TGTGCCAGCAGCTTAACAACGGCCCCCTGGATCGGGAGTACAGATACGCAGTATTTT.

This clonotype was detected a few times. This rearrangement joins TRBV11-2 to TRBJ2-5; TRBD2 aligns across 10 bases. Trimming cost V 4 bases and J 5 bases; bases outside gene matches: 7. This CDR3 is built from 15 residues. The V gene's germline CDR1 is SGHAT and CDR2 FQNNGV. The CDR3 sequence is CASSYLAGAGETQYF. For the CDR3, the DNA is TGTGCCAGCAGCTACCTAGCGGGGGCGGGGGAGACCCAGTACTTC. Complete variable domain (other parts from reference TRBV11-2 and TRBJ2-5): EAGVAQSPRYKIIEKRQSVAFWCNPISGHATLYWYQQILGQGPKLLIQFQNNGVVDDSQLPKDRFSAERLKGVDSTLKIQPAKLEDSAVYLCASSYLAGAGETQYFGPGTRLLVL.

The V call is TRBV7-9, the J call TRBJ2-7; 7 positions match TRBD1. The CDR3 extends over 15 amino acids. Germline loops: CDR1 SEHNR, CDR2 FQNEAQ (reference sequence). Trimming at V came to 5 bases and at J to 1 base, leaving 8 bases not matched to a gene. The CDR3 is CASSPPDRPSYEQYF. The CDR3 nucleotides are TGTGCCAGCAGCCCCCCGGACAGGCCGTCCTACGAGCAGTACTTC.

In its sample, this clonotype was seen a few times. The chain joins TRBV14 to TRBJ2-2; maybe TRBD2 (6 bases). The V end was cut by 4 bases, the J end by 6 bases, with 18 bases between. Germline CDR1 reads SGHDN; CDR2 reads FVKESK. The CDR3 contains 16 residues. The CDR3 region is CASSPEEGLFSGELFF. The DNA for the CDR3 is TGTGCCAGCAGCCCCGAGGAGGGCCTTTTTTCCGGGGAGCTGTTTTTT.

CDR3 nucleotide sequence: TGTGCCAGCAGCCCAATAGGACTAGCGGGAACGGATACGCAGTATTTT. This codes for CASSPIGLAGTDTQYF. The chain couples TRBV14 to TRBJ2-3; 12 nucleotides line up with TRBD2. The CDR3 covers 16 residues. V gave up 4 bases and J gave up 6 bases; unmatched junction bases: 8. Looked up from germline, CDR1 is SGHDN and CDR2 is FVKESK.

This chain uses TRBV5-1 with TRBJ1-5; D is perhaps TRBD1 (6 bases). V was clipped by 4 bases and J by 3 bases, with 20 bases between them. The length of the CDR3 is 17 residues. Germline CDR1 SGHRS, CDR2 YFSETQ. For the CDR3, the DNA is TGCGCCAGCAGCACGGTGCAGGGGTGTCGGGACAATCAGCCCCAGCATTTT. Encoded protein: CASSTVQGCRDNQPQHF.

This clonotype has more than one count but fewer than ten. The CDR3 reads CASSLLSGQLNTEAFF. CDR3 in DNA: TGTGCCAGCAGCTTATTATCGGGACAGCTGAACACTGAAGCTTTCTTT. This chain uses TRBV7-9 with TRBJ1-1; 7 bases match TRBD1. The CDR3 has 16 amino acids. J gave up 0 bases and V 2 bases, and 6 bases lay outside the gene matches. The V gene's germline CDR1 is SEHNR and CDR2 FQNEAQ (reference sequence).

This clonotype has just a few counts. The rearrangement links TRBV9 to TRBJ2-3; the match to TRBD2 covers 8 bases. The ends lost 0 bases at V and 2 bases at J; junction bases unmatched: 5. The length of the CDR3 is 16 residues. The V gene's germline CDR1 is SGDLS and CDR2 YYNGEE. CDR3 protein: CASSVEGGRTTDTQYF. In nucleotides, the CDR3 is TGTGCCAGCAGCGTAGAGGGCGGGAGGACCACAGATACGCAGTATTTT.

This clonotype was seen a few times. The chain recombines TRBV4-3 with TRBJ2-6; D call uncertain. From germline, CDR1 is LGHNA and CDR2 YSLEER. The CDR3 is 16 amino acids. V was cut by 1 base and J by 2 bases, with 9 bases left in between. CDR3 nucleotides: TGCGCCAGCAGCCAAGTAGAACGGCCTGGGGCCAACGTCCTGACTTTC. This gives the protein CASSQVERPGANVLTF.

CDR3 coding DNA: TGTGCCAGCACGAATACGGGACAGGGGAACAATGAGCAGTTCTTC. It is translated as CASTNTGQGNNEQFF. This chain joins TRBV28 and TRBJ2-1; 10 nucleotides agree with TRBD1. Germline trimming cut 7 bases from V and 5 bases from J; bases unmatched to any gene: 8. Germline lookup yields CDR1 MDHEN and CDR2 SYDVKM. The CDR3 runs to 15 residues.

The chain couples TRBV28 to TRBJ2-7; D is perhaps TRBD1 (5 bases). The V end was cut by 6 bases, the J end by 2 bases, with 11 bases between. The CDR3 spans 13 residues. Germline V gene sequence: CDR1 MDHEN, CDR2 SYDVKM. In DNA, the CDR3 is TGTGCCAGCAGGCCAGGGTCGACCTACGAGCAGTACTTC. Its protein product is CASRPGSTYEQYF.

This clonotype was counted a few times. The chain recombines TRBV29-1 with TRBJ2-3; tentative D call: TRBD2 (5 bases). CDR3 size: 15 residues. The V end lost 0 bases, the J end lost 2 bases, and 12 bases lay between the germline ends. Germline V lookup: CDR1 SQVTM, CDR2 ANQGSEA. The DNA of the CDR3 is TGCAGCGTTGAAGAGGAACTAGTCCCCACAGATACGCAGTATTTT. It is translated as CSVEEELVPTDTQYF.

The rearrangement joins TRBV28 to TRBJ2-1; TRBD2 agrees at 8 bases. Germline lookup yields CDR1 MDHEN and CDR2 SYDVKM. The junction had 5 bases not matched to a gene; V was cut back by 2 bases and J by 5 bases. The CDR3 covers 15 residues. The CDR3 here is CASSLPGRADNEQFF. CDR3 nucleotides: TGTGCCAGCAGTTTACCCGGGAGGGCCGACAATGAGCAGTTCTTC.

This clonotype was seen many times. This rearrangement joins TRBV20-1 to TRBJ1-1, with 8 bases identical to TRBD1. Germline values: CDR1 DFQATT, CDR2 SNEGSKA (reference sequence). This CDR3 is 13 amino acids long. V was clipped by 1 base and J by 3 bases; unmatched bases: 1. CDR3 sequence (DNA): TGCAGTGCTAGAGGGACAGGGTACACTGAAGCTTTCTTT. It is translated as CSARGTGYTEAFF.

Worth noting for this clonotype: Germline is not matched at one junction end, which may reflect a read error. The rearrangement links TRBV20-1 to TRBJ2-6; D gene unclear. CDR1 is DFQATT and CDR2 is SNEGSKA in the germline V gene (reference sequence). The CDR3 consists of 13 residues. The CDR3: CSATNSGANVLTF. For the CDR3, the DNA is TGCAGCGCTACAAACTCTGGGGCCAACGTCCTGACTTTC.

This clonotype was counted only a few times. This rearrangement joins TRBV5-6 to TRBJ2-7; 7 bases align to TRBD2. The CDR3 consists of 14 residues. V shed 5 bases and J 0 bases; nucleotides not matched to a gene: 5. CDR1 and CDR2 (germline): SGHDT, YYEEEE. The CDR3 here is CASSSGLPSYEQYF. As DNA, the CDR3 is TGTGCCAGCAGTAGCGGGCTCCCCTCCTACGAGCAGTACTTC.